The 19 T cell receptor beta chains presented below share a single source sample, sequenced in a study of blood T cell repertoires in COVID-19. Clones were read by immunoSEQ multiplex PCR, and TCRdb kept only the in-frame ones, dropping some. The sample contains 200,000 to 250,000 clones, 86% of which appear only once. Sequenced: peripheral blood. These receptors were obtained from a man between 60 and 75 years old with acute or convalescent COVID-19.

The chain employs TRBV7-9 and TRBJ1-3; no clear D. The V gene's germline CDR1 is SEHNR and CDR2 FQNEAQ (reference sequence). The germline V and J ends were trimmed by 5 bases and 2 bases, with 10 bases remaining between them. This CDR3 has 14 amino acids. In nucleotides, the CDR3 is TGTGCCAGCAGCCCTAGCGGCCCTGGAAACACCATATATTTT. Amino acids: CASSPSGPGNTIYF. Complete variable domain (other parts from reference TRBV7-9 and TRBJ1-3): DTGVSQNPRHKITKRGQNVTFRCDPISEHNRLYWYRQTLGQGPEFLTYFQNEAQLEKSRLLSDRFSAERPKGSFSTLEIQRTEQGDSAMYLCASSPSGPGNTIYFGEGSWLTVV.

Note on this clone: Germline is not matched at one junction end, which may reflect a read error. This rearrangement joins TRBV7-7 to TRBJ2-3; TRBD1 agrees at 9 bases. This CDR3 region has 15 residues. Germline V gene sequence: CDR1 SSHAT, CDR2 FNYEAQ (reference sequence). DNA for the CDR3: TGTGCTAGCAGCTTAGGACAGGGGAGGACAGATACGCAGTATTTT. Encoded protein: CASSLGQGRTDTQYF.

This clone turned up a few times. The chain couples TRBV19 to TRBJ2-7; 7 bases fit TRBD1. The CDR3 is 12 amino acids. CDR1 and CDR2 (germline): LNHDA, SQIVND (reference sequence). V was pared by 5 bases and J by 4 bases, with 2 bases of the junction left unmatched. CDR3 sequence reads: CASSGTEYEQYF. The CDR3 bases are TGTGCCAGTAGTGGGACAGAATACGAGCAGTACTTC.

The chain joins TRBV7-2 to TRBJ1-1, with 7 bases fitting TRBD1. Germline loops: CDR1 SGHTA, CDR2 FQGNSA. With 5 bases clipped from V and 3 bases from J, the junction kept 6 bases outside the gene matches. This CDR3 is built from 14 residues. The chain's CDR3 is CASSPQGGYTEAFF. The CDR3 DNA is TGTGCCAGCAGCCCTCAGGGGGGATACACTGAAGCTTTCTTT.

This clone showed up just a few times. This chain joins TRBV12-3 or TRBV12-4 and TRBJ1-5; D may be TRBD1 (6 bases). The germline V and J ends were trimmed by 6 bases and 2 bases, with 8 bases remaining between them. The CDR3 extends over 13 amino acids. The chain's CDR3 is CASRYRGNQPQHF. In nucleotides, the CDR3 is TGTGCCAGCAGGTACAGGGGCAATCAGCCCCAGCATTTT.

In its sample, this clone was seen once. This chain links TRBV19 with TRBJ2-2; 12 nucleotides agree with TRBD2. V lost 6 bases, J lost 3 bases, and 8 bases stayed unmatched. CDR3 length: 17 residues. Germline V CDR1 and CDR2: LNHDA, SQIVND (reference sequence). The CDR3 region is CASSTPGLAGYTGELFF. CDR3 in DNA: TGTGCCAGTAGCACCCCGGGACTAGCGGGTTACACCGGGGAGCTGTTTTTT. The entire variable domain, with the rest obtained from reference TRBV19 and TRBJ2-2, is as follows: DGGITQSPKYLFRKEGQNVTLSCEQNLNHDAMYWYRQDPGQGLRLIYYSQIVNDFQKGDIAEGYSVSREKKESFPLTVTSAQKNPTAFYLCASSTPGLAGYTGELFFGEGSRLTVL.

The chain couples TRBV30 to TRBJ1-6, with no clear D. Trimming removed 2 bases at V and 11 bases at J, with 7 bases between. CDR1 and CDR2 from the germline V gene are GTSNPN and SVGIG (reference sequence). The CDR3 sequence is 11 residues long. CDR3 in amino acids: CAWSPGTPLHF. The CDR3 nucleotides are TGTGCCTGGAGTCCGGGAACACCCCTCCACTTT.

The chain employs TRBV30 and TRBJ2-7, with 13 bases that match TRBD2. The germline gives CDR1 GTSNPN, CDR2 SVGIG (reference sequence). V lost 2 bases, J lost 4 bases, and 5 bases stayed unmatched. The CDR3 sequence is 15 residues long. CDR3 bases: TGTGCCTGGAGTATACTAGCGGGAGGGCCTTACGAGCAGTACTTC. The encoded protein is CAWSILAGGPYEQYF.

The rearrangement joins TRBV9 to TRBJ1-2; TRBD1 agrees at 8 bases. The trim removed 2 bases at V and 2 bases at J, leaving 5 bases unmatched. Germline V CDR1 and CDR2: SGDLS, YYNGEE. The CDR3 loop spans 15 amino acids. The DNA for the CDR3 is TGTGCCAGCAGCGTCCTAGGACAGGGAAACTATGGCTACACCTTC. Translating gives CASSVLGQGNYGYTF.

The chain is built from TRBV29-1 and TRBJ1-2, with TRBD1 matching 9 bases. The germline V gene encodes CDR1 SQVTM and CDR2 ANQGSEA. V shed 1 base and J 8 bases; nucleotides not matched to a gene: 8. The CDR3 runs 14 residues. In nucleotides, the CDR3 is TGCAGCGTTGAAGGGGGACAGGGAATTTACGGCTACACCTTC. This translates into CSVEGGQGIYGYTF.

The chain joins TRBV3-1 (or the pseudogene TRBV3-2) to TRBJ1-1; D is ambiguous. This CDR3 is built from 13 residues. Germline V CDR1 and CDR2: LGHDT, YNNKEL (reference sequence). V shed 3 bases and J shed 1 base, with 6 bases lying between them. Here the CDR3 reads CASSHARNTEAFF. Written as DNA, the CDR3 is TGTGCCAGCAGCCACGCCAGGAACACTGAAGCTTTCTTT.

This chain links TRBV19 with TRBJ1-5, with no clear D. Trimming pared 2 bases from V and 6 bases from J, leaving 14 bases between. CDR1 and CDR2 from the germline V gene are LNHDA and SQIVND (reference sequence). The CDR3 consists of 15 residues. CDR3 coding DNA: TGTGCCAGTAGTATACGGCAGGTCCATCGTCAGCCCCAGCATTTT. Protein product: CASSIRQVHRQPQHF.

DNA for the CDR3: TGTGCCTGGAGTCCCCTAACAGGACAGGGGGATCCCTACGAGCAGTACTTC. This encodes CAWSPLTGQGDPYEQYF. The rearrangement joins TRBV30 to TRBJ2-7; 10 nucleotides align to TRBD1. CDR3 length: 17 residues. V lost 2 bases, J lost 2 bases, and 12 bases stayed unmatched. CDR1 and CDR2 (germline): GTSNPN, SVGIG (reference sequence).

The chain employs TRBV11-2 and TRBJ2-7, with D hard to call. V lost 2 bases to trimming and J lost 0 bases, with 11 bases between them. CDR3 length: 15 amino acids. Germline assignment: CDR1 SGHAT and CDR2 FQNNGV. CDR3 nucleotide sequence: TGTGCCAGCAGCTTATCCGGGTGGAGCTCCTACGAGCAGTACTTC. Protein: CASSLSGWSSYEQYF.

The CDR3 region is CASRTGGGYGYTF. CDR3 nucleotides: TGTGCCAGCAGGACAGGGGGGGGCTATGGCTACACCTTC. V usage is TRBV5-4 and J usage is TRBJ1-2, with 9 bases identical to TRBD1. The V gene's germline CDR1 is SGHNT and CDR2 YYREEE (reference sequence). V was pared by 5 bases and J by 4 bases, with 3 bases of the junction left unmatched. This CDR3 region has 13 residues.

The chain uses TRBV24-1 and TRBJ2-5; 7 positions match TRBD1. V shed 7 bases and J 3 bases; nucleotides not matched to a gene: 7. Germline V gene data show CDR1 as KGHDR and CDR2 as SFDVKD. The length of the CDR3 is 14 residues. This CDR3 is CATSRPGQKETQYF. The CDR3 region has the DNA TGTGCCACCAGCCGACCGGGACAGAAAGAGACCCAGTACTTC.

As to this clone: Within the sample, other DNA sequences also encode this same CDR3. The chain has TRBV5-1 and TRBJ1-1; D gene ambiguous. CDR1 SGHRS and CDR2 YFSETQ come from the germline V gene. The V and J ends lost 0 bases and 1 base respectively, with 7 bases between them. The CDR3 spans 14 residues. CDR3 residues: CASSLEAGNTEAFF. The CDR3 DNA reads TGCGCCAGCAGCTTGGAGGCGGGGAACACTGAAGCTTTCTTT.

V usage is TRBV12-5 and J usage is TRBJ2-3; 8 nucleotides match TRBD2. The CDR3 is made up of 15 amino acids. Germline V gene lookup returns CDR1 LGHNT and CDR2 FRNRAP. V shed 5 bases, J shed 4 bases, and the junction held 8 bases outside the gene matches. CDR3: CASGRSGSGADTQYF. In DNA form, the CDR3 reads TGTGCTAGTGGTCGAAGCGGGAGTGGCGCAGATACGCAGTATTTT.

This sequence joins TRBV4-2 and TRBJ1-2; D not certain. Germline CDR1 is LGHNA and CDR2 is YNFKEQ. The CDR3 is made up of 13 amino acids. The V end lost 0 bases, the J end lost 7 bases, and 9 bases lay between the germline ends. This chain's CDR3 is CASSQERARGYTF. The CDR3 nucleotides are TGTGCCAGCAGCCAAGAGAGGGCCCGTGGCTACACCTTC.